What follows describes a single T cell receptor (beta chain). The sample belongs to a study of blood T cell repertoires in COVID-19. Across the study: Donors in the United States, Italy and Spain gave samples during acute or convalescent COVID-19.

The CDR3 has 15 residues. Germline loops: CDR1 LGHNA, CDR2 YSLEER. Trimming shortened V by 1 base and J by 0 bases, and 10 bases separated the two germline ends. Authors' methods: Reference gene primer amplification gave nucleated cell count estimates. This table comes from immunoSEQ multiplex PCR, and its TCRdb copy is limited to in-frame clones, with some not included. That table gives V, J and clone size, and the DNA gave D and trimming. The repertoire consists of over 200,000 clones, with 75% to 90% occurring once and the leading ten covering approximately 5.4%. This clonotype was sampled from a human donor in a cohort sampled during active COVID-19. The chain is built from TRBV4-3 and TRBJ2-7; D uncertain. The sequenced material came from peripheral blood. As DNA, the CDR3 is TGCGCCAGCAGCCAAGGCTCCGCGGTCTCCTACGAGCAGTACTTC. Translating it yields CASSQGSAVSYEQYF.